These T cell receptor beta chains were read from a single sample in a study of CD4 T cells in relation to SARS-CoV-2 and coronaviruses. This table comes from immunoSEQ multiplex PCR, and its TCRdb copy is limited to in-frame clones, with some not included. This table holds around 56,000 clones, 80% to 90% found once. Sequenced material: memory CD4+ T cells from PBMCs. The origin of the receptors is a human donor in good health. The CDR3 runs from the conserved cysteine through the conserved F or W. Fields, in order: J gene, D gene, CDR3 length, V gene, clone size, CDR3 DNA, CDR3 protein. A D gene is named only where the DNA matches it firmly. Clone size appears in some rows only: once, few, many, or a class for an expanded clone.

TRBJ1-2,TRBD1,14,TRBV28,-,TGTGCCAGCAGTACAGGGGGGGAGGGATATGGCTACACCTTC,CASSTGGEGYGYTF
TRBJ2-3,-,18,TRBV7-3,-,TGTGCCAGCAGCGCGCGTCCTCGAGCCGGGACGGTTACAGATACGCAGTATTTT,CASSARPRAGTVTDTQYF
TRBJ2-2,TRBD1,15,TRBV4-1,-,TGCGCCAGCAGCCAGGACAGGGTCAGTAGCGGGGAGCTGTTTTTT,CASSQDRVSSGELFF
TRBJ2-5,-,11,TRBV18,-,TGTGCCAGCTCACCAGGGGAGACCCAGTACTTC,CASSPGETQYF
TRBJ2-1,TRBD2,16,TRBV28,-,TGTGCCAGCAGTTTATCGGGGGCTAGCGGGAGAGATGAGCAGTTCTTC,CASSLSGASGRDEQFF
TRBJ2-5,TRBD2,15,TRBV9,-,TGTGCCAGCAGCACTGGAGCGGGAGGTTCCGAGACCCAGTACTTC,CASSTGAGGSETQYF
TRBJ2-5,TRBD1,15,TRBV19,once,TGTGCCAGTAGTACCATAGGGGGCAGGGAAGAGACCCAGTACTTC,CASSTIGGREETQYF
TRBJ2-1,-,11,TRBV20-1,-,TGCAGTGCTAGGGACTATCAAATGCAGTTCTTC,CSARDYQMQFF
TRBJ1-5,-,17,TRBV28,-,TGTGCCAGCAGTTTTACTTGGGGGAGGGAGAACAATCAGCCCCAGCATTTT,CASSFTWGRENNQPQHF
TRBJ2-5,-,16,TRBV28,-,TGTGCCAGCAGTTTGCGAGGCCAGGGGTTGGAGAAGACCCAGTACTTC,CASSLRGQGLEKTQYF
TRBJ1-4,-,14,TRBV2,once,TGTGCCAGCAGCTACAGAGCAACTAATGAAAAACTGTTTTTT,CASSYRATNEKLFF
TRBJ2-3,TRBD2,19,TRBV6-1,once,TGTGCCAGCAGTGTCGGTCGACTAGCGGGACCACTTGGCACAGATACGCAGTATTTT,CASSVGRLAGPLGTDTQYF
TRBJ2-7,TRBD1,14,TRBV6-5,-,TGTGCCAGCAGTTCCGGGACAGGGGGCCGGGTGCAGTACTTC,CASSSGTGGRVQYF
TRBJ2-2,-,16,TRBV7-6,-,TGTGCCAGCAGCGGCCAGATATCCCCGGGTACCGGGGAGCTGTTTTTT,CASSGQISPGTGELFF
TRBJ2-4,-,11,TRBV20-1,-,TGCAGTGCTAGATATGCGCAGGGAAAGTACTTC,CSARYAQGKYF
TRBJ2-1,TRBD2,20,TRBV10-1,-,TGCGCCAGCAGTGCCTTAGGGACTAGCGGGACCTCAGGGATGAGGAATGAGCAGTTCTTC,CASSALGTSGTSGMRNEQFF
TRBJ1-2,-,13,TRBV24-1,-,TGTGCCACCAGTGATTTTTCGGGGCACGGCTACACCTTC,CATSDFSGHGYTF
TRBJ1-3,TRBD1,13,TRBV6-6,-,TGTGCCAGCAGTTCGGGACAGGGTTACACCATATATTTT,CASSSGQGYTIYF
TRBJ2-1,-,16,TRBV9,few,TGTGCCAGCAGCGCGTTAGGGAGATTCGCCTACAATGAGCAGTTCTTC,CASSALGRFAYNEQFF
TRBJ2-3,TRBD2,16,TRBV3-1/TRBV3-2,-,TGTGCCAGCAGCCCCCGACTAGCGGGAGCCACAGATACGCAGTATTTT,CASSPRLAGATDTQYF
TRBJ2-7,-,14,TRBV9,-,TGTGCCAGCAGCGTAGGTCAGGGGCTAAACGAGCAGTACTTC,CASSVGQGLNEQYF
TRBJ2-7,-,16,TRBV19,-,TGTGCCAGTAGTATAGCACGGACAGAGAGCTCCTACGAGCAGTACTTC,CASSIARTESSYEQYF
TRBJ1-1,-,17,TRBV11-2,-,TGTGCCAGCAGCTCCCTCGCAGGGTGGGGTATGAACACTGAAGCTTTCTTT,CASSSLAGWGMNTEAFF
TRBJ2-2,TRBD1,15,TRBV6-1,-,TGTGCCAGCAGACTCGGACAGGCGAGGACCGGGGAGCTGTTTTTT,CASRLGQARTGELFF
TRBJ2-6,TRBD1,19,TRBV7-3,-,TGTGCCAGCAGTTGGACCGGGACAGGGACTTTCTCTGGGGCCAACGTCCTGACTTTC,CASSWTGTGTFSGANVLTF
TRBJ1-1,-,16,TRBV4-1,-,TGCGCCAGCAGCCAGCCAGGCGGGGGAGTTTACACTGAAGCTTTCTTT,CASSQPGGGVYTEAFF
TRBJ2-5,TRBD2,13,TRBV18,-,TGTGCCAGCTCATTGGGACTAAAAGAGACCCAGTACTTC,CASSLGLKETQYF
TRBJ2-7,-,11,TRBV20-1,-,TGCAGTGCTCAGGACCGATACGAGCAGTACTTC,CSAQDRYEQYF
TRBJ2-2,TRBD2,17,TRBV19,-,TGTGCCAGTAGTACGACCTGGACTAGCGGCTACACCGGGGAGCTGTTTTTT,CASSTTWTSGYTGELFF
TRBJ2-7,-,14,TRBV18,-,TGTGCCAGCTCGCCCAGCGGCAACTCCTACGAGCAGTACTTC,CASSPSGNSYEQYF
TRBJ2-7,TRBD2,15,TRBV7-9,-,TGTGCCAGCAGCCTGGGGACTAGCGGGTTTGACGAGCAGTACTTC,CASSLGTSGFDEQYF
TRBJ1-1,-,15,TRBV9,-,TGTGCCAGCAGCGTAGTCCCACAAGCGAACACTGAAGCTTTCTTT,CASSVVPQANTEAFF
TRBJ2-1,-,12,TRBV24-1,-,TGTGCCACCAGTGATTCCGCGGGCCCAACGGTCTTC,CATSDSAGPTVF
TRBJ2-2,-,14,TRBV6-1,-,TGTGCCAGCAGTGAATGGGGGGCGGGCGGGGAGCTGTTTTTT,CASSEWGAGGELFF
TRBJ2-2,-,15,TRBV7-3,once,TGTGCCAGCAGCTTAGGCCCTCAGAACACCGGGGAGCTGTTTTTT,CASSLGPQNTGELFF
TRBJ2-7,-,16,TRBV7-6,-,TGTGCCAGCAGCACGGTAGCCGGGACAAGGTCCTACGAGCAGTACTTC,CASSTVAGTRSYEQYF
TRBJ2-7,-,20,TRBV7-8,-,TGTGCCAGCAGCTTACATGGGGCTGGGGGTGATATGGTCGGGGCCTACGAGCAGTACTTC,CASSLHGAGGDMVGAYEQYF
TRBJ2-1,-,15,TRBV7-2,-,TGTGCCAGCAGCTTAACCAGACTACAGGACAATGAGCAGTTCTTC,CASSLTRLQDNEQFF
TRBJ1-6,TRBD1,16,TRBV27,-,TGTGCCAGCACCCTCTTCACGACAGGGACAAATTCACCCCTCCACTTT,CASTLFTTGTNSPLHF
TRBJ2-1,-,16,TRBV3-1/TRBV3-2,-,TGTGCCAGCAGCCCCTTGGGGGATCTCCGGGGCAATGAGCAGTTCTTC,CASSPLGDLRGNEQFF
TRBJ2-5,TRBD1,14,TRBV11-1,-,TGTGCCAGCAGCCAAGACAGGGGGCTAGAGACCCAGTACTTC,CASSQDRGLETQYF
TRBJ1-2,-,15,TRBV6-1,-,TGTGCCAGCAGTGAAGCTACAGGGTTCGTATATGGCTACACCTTC,CASSEATGFVYGYTF
TRBJ2-5,-,14,TRBV24-1,-,TGTGCCACCAGTGATACAGGGACGGGGGAGACCCAGTACTTC,CATSDTGTGETQYF
TRBJ2-4,-,13,TRBV19,-,TGTGCCAGTAGTACCCAGGACGGAGGAGATCAGTACTTC,CASSTQDGGDQYF
TRBJ2-7,TRBD2,13,TRBV10-3,-,TGTGCCATTTCTAGCGGGGACTCCTACGAGCAGTACTTC,CAISSGDSYEQYF
TRBJ1-5,-,16,TRBV27,-,TGTGCCAGCAGTTTATCGAAAGGGGGATCGAATCAGCCCCAGCATTTT,CASSLSKGGSNQPQHF
TRBJ1-1,-,15,TRBV21-1,once,TGTGCCAGCAGCAAAGCGCTAACCGCCTTCACTGAAGCTTTCTTT,CASSKALTAFTEAFF
TRBJ1-4,-,12,TRBV25-1,-,TGTGCCAGCAGTGCATACCAGGAAAAACTGTTTTTT,CASSAYQEKLFF
TRBJ1-5,-,13,TRBV11-2,-,TGTGCCAGCAGCTTAGAGCCAGGGAAGCCCCAGCATTTT,CASSLEPGKPQHF
TRBJ2-1,TRBD2,15,TRBV3-1/TRBV3-2,-,TGTGCCAGCAGCGAAATGACTAGCGCACCCAATGAGCAGTTCTTC,CASSEMTSAPNEQFF
TRBJ2-1,-,14,TRBV7-3,-,TGTGCCAGCAGCCCTAGACAGGGCGGGGGTGAGCAGTTCTTC,CASSPRQGGGEQFF
TRBJ1-1,-,14,TRBV28,-,TGTGCCAGCAGTGGATCCGGGTCAAACACTGAAGCTTTCTTT,CASSGSGSNTEAFF
TRBJ1-4,-,13,TRBV2,few,TGTGCCAGCAGTCAGTCGTCTAATGAAAAACTGTTTTTT,CASSQSSNEKLFF
TRBJ2-5,TRBD2,15,TRBV24-1,-,TGTGCCACCAGTTCGCCCAGCGGGAGACGAGAGACCCAGTACTTC,CATSSPSGRRETQYF
TRBJ2-4,-,16,TRBV7-3,-,TGTGCCAGCACCTATCAGCTTAGTCGTGGGCAAAACATTCAGTACTTC,CASTYQLSRGQNIQYF
TRBJ1-1,-,13,TRBV6-5,-,TGTGCCAGCACCAGAGGTGGGAGCACTGAAGCTTTCTTT,CASTRGGSTEAFF
TRBJ1-2,-,14,TRBV5-1,-,TGCGCCAGCAGCCCGCAGGACAACCGCTATGGCTACACCTTC,CASSPQDNRYGYTF
TRBJ2-5,-,14,TRBV18,once,TGTGCCAGCTCACGTAGCGGAACACAAGAGACCCAGTACTTC,CASSRSGTQETQYF
TRBJ2-4,TRBD1,13,TRBV5-6,few,TGTGCCAGCAGCCGGGACAGGGGGAACATTCAGTACTTC,CASSRDRGNIQYF
TRBJ1-1,-,13,TRBV18,-,TGTGCCAGCTCAATGGGACAGAACACTGAAGCTTTCTTT,CASSMGQNTEAFF